Listed below are T cell receptor beta chains from one sample, sequenced in a study of blood T cell repertoires in COVID-19. Assay: immunoSEQ multiplex PCR; the TCRdb copy retains only in-frame clones and omits some. In the table there are around 150,000 clones, roughly 82% of which are singletons. The material sequenced was peripheral blood. The source is a woman aged 40 to 50 with COVID-19, enrolled during active disease. CDR3s include the opening cysteine and the closing phenylalanine or tryptophan. A D gene is named only where the DNA matches it firmly. Not every row has a clone size; where given, it reads once, few, many or a size class.

>17|.|TRBV7-6|TRBJ2-5|TRBD2
CASSLGSGGEYQETQYF
TGTGCCAGCAGCTTAGGTAGCGGGGGGGAATACCAAGAGACCCAGTACTTC
>13|.|TRBV7-8|TRBJ1-2|TRBD1
CASSLTQGYGYTF
TGTGCCAGCAGCTTAACACAGGGGTATGGCTACACCTTC
>15|once|TRBV10-3|TRBJ1-1|.
CAIFDQRKGRTEAFF
TGTGCCATTTTTGACCAACGCAAGGGGAGGACTGAAGCTTTCTTT
>14|.|TRBV27|TRBJ2-7|.
CASSLLTSPYEQYF
TGTGCCAGCAGTTTATTGACATCCCCCTACGAGCAGTACTTC
>12|.|TRBV3-1/TRBV3-2|TRBJ2-1|.
CASSQVKAGQFF
TGTGCCAGCAGCCAAGTAAAGGCAGGGCAGTTCTTC
>17|.|TRBV4-2|TRBJ1-3|.
CASSQDFRAHSGNTIYF
TGTGCCAGCAGCCAAGATTTCAGGGCCCACTCTGGAAACACCATATATTTT
>15|.|TRBV9|TRBJ1-4|.
CASSLRIDSGEKLFF
TGTGCCAGCAGCTTAAGGATCGACAGTGGGGAAAAACTGTTTTTT
>18|once|TRBV18|TRBJ1-3|.
CASSPTPAVGYSGNTIYF
TGTGCCAGCTCACCAACACCAGCGGTTGGCTACTCTGGAAACACCATATATTTT
>12|few|TRBV7-9|TRBJ2-1|.
CASSIYFNEQFF
TGTGCCAGCAGCATCTACTTCAATGAGCAGTTCTTC
>12|.|TRBV29-1|TRBJ2-5|.
CSTVVRGETQYF
TGCAGCACTGTGGTACGGGGGGAGACCCAGTACTTC
>15|.|TRBV27|TRBJ2-7|.
CASSLSRTETYEQYF
TGTGCCAGCAGTTTATCCCGGACAGAAACCTACGAGCAGTACTTC
>14|.|TRBV11-2|TRBJ2-3|.
CASSHALEGDTQYF
TGTGCCAGCAGCCACGCCCTCGAGGGAGATACGCAGTATTTT
>15|.|TRBV5-1|TRBJ2-1|.
CASSFSGDRSDEQFF
TGCGCCAGCAGCTTCTCCGGGGATCGGAGCGATGAGCAGTTCTTC
>15|.|TRBV3-1/TRBV3-2|TRBJ2-5|.
CASSQEARPQETQYF
TGTGCCAGCAGCCAAGAGGCTAGACCGCAAGAGACCCAGTACTTC
>16|.|TRBV5-4|TRBJ1-4|TRBD1
CASSLFHRGPNEKLFF
TGTGCCAGCAGCTTGTTCCACAGGGGACCTAATGAAAAACTGTTTTTT
>15|.|TRBV5-5|TRBJ2-3|TRBD1
CASSQGQHSTDTQYF
TGTGCCAGCAGCCAGGGACAGCATAGCACAGATACGCAGTATTTT
>17|few|TRBV11-2|TRBJ2-7|TRBD1
CASSLVQGQGYSYEQYF
TGTGCCAGCAGCTTAGTCCAGGGACAGGGTTATTCCTACGAGCAGTACTTC
>16|.|TRBV4-1|TRBJ2-7|TRBD2
CASSLFPGLASYEQYF
TGCGCCAGCAGCCTCTTCCCGGGACTAGCGTCCTACGAGCAGTACTTC
>16|.|TRBV27|TRBJ2-3|TRBD2
CASSKNSGRVEGTQYF
TGTGCCAGCAGTAAGAATAGCGGGAGGGTCGAGGGGACGCAGTATTTT
>12|.|TRBV6-2/TRBV6-3|TRBJ2-4|TRBD1
CASSRQGNIQYF
TGTGCCAGCAGCCGACAGGGAAACATTCAGTACTTC
>12|.|TRBV20-1|TRBJ2-1|.
CSASPGLGEQFF
TGCAGTGCTAGTCCAGGGTTGGGTGAGCAGTTCTTC
>12|.|TRBV5-1|TRBJ2-3|.
CASSTSTDTQYF
TGCGCCAGCAGCACAAGCACAGATACGCAGTATTTT
>15|few|TRBV6-7|TRBJ2-3|TRBD2
CASRGLAVLTDTQYF
TGTGCCAGCAGGGGACTAGCGGTCCTCACAGATACGCAGTATTTT
>14|.|TRBV15|TRBJ2-7|.
CATSREPDTYEQYF
TGTGCCACCAGCAGAGAACCGGACACCTACGAGCAGTACTTC
>13|.|TRBV19|TRBJ1-2|TRBD1
CASSPGQGYGYTF
TGTGCCAGTAGTCCCGGACAGGGCTATGGCTACACCTTC
>14|.|TRBV6-6|TRBJ2-1|TRBD1
CASSLSRGPNEQFF
TGTGCCAGCAGTTTAAGCAGGGGGCCCAATGAGCAGTTCTTC